This TCR beta chain was obtained from a study of Ad26.COV2.S vaccination and SARS-CoV-2 variants. Study-level results: Substantial breadth in spike-specific CD8+ and CD4+ T cell responses was reportedly seen after vaccination.

As to this clone: The antigen is not known.

TCRdb's copy holds only in-frame clones and misses some; the assay was immunoSEQ multiplex PCR. The table lists about 350,000 clones, roughly 91% of them singletons. Stated treatment: about 20 received Ad26.COV2.S at low or high dose, single or two shots; several received placebo; per-sample allocation not given. After the first vaccine or placebo injection, samples were drawn on day 63. An adult aged 18-55 years in Boston served as the donor. Germline-derived CDR1 and CDR2 are PRHDT and FYEKMQ (reference sequence). The junction had 18 bases not matched to a gene; V was cut back by 5 bases and J by 7 bases. CDR3 size: 18 residues.

The sample in question was peripheral blood, obtained in a trial of Ad26.COV2.S vaccine versus placebo. The clonotype was recovered from a person between 18 and 65 years old who received the Ad26.COV2.S COVID-19 vaccine or a placebo. The chain is built from TRBV13 and TRBJ2-1, with TRBD1 matching over 9 bases. CDR3 sequence reads: CASSPQADRGYGMNEQFF. In nucleotides, the CDR3 is TGTGCCAGCAGCCCCCAGGCGGACAGGGGTTATGGTATGAATGAGCAGTTCTTC.